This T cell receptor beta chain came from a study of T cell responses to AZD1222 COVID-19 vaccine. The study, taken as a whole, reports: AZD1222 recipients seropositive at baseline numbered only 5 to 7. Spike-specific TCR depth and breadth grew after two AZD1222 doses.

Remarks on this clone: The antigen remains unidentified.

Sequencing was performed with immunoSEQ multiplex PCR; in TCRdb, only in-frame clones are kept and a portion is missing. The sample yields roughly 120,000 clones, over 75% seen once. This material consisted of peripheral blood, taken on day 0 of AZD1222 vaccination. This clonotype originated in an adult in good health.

The CDR3 DNA follows: TGTGCCAGCTCGAAGACAGGGGACACTGAAGCTTTCTTT. This translates into CASSKTGDTEAFF. The J gene is TRBJ1-1, the V gene TRBV2, with 8 bases matching TRBD1. V lost 8 bases to trimming and J lost 3 bases; unmatched junction nucleotides: 5. Germline CDR1 is SNHLY and CDR2 is FYNNEI. This CDR3 spans 13 amino acids. The full variable domain, in which reference TRBV2 and TRBJ1-1 provide the parts outside the CDR3, is EPEVTQTPSHQVTQMGQEVILRCVPISNHLYFYWYRQILGQKVEFLVSFYNNEISEKSEIFDDQFSVERPDGSNFTLKIRSTKLEDSAMYFCASSKTGDTEAFFGQGTRLTVV.